This T cell receptor (beta chain) was sequenced during a study of tumor-infiltrating lymphocytes in localized non-small cell lung cancer. Findings and limits, study-wide: Each assay used a separate piece of the same tissue. Compared with uninvolved lung, tumors showed higher T cell infiltration by TCRbeta sequencing. Tumor T-cell fraction was not associated with recurrence-free survival. Available tissue quantity limited TCR sequencing to a patient subset.

Assay: immunoSEQ multiplex PCR; the TCRdb copy retains only in-frame clones and omits some. The sample holds around 10,000 clones, approximately 75% seen once. This clone was detected once. Its antigen is undetermined. At one of its ends the junction is not consistent with the germline gene, which may arise from a read error. Material for sequencing was lung tumor tissue. The sequence derives from a human donor with non-small cell lung cancer.

In DNA form, the CDR3 reads TGTGCCAGCTGGATCGGGCAGGGGTTTGGGGAGCAGCACTTC. This encodes CASWIGQGFGEQHF. This chain uses TRBV6-6 with TRBJ2-7; the D gene is possibly TRBD1 (6 bases). This CDR3 has 14 amino acids. Germline V gives CDR1 MNHNY, CDR2 SVGAGI (reference sequence).